This is a list of T cell receptor beta chains from one sample in a study of shared clonotypes between healthy human individuals. The protocol was immunoSEQ multiplex PCR, while the TCRdb copy is restricted to in-frame clones and leaves out a portion. Of more than 2 million clones in the sample, just over 90% were seen once. Sequencing input: naive CD8+ T cells from PBMCs. These receptors originate from a man aged 18 to 29 in good health. Some clones in this sample may be carry-over from other donors' samples. Both conserved end residues are part of each CDR3. A D gene is named only where the DNA matches it firmly. Clone size appears in some rows only: once, few, many, or a class for an expanded clone.

>TRBJ2-1|TRBV7-9|-|-
CASSLAAGSPYNEQFF
TGTGCCAGCAGCTTAGCGGCGGGAAGCCCCTACAATGAGCAGTTCTTC
>TRBJ2-2|TRBV28|TRBD1|-
CASSSHWGDRGPSGELFF
TGTGCCAGCAGTTCCCACTGGGGGGACAGGGGGCCGTCCGGGGAGCTGTTTTTT
>TRBJ2-7|TRBV19|TRBD2|-
CASSMLAGESYEQYF
TGTGCCAGTAGTATGCTAGCGGGGGAGTCTTACGAGCAGTACTTC
>TRBJ2-7|TRBV27|-|once
CTSDSWDGSSYEQYF
TGTACCAGCGATTCCTGGGACGGCAGCTCCTACGAGCAGTACTTC
>TRBJ1-5|TRBV19|TRBD1|-
CASLLRQGYSNQPQHF
TGTGCCAGCTTGTTGCGACAGGGTTATAGCAATCAGCCCCAGCATTTT
>TRBJ2-5|TRBV10-3|-|-
CATRQEAETQYF
TGTGCCACTCGACAGGAGGCGGAGACCCAGTACTTC
>TRBJ2-1|TRBV5-1|TRBD1|-
CASSYRQGAHNEQFF
TGCGCCAGCAGCTACCGACAGGGGGCTCACAATGAGCAGTTCTTC
>TRBJ1-2|TRBV9|-|-
CASSVTAGVNYGYTF
TGTGCCAGCAGCGTAACGGCAGGGGTTAACTATGGCTACACCTTC
>TRBJ2-7|TRBV2|TRBD2|-
CASRGTSGPYEQYF
TGTGCCAGCAGGGGGACTAGCGGGCCCTACGAGCAGTACTTC
>TRBJ1-1|TRBV27|-|-
CASSLITNTEAFF
TGTGCCAGCAGTTTAATTACGAACACTGAAGCTTTCTTT
>TRBJ1-1|TRBV9|-|-
CASSVGKGLATEAFF
TGTGCCAGCAGCGTAGGGAAGGGGTTAGCGACTGAAGCTTTCTTT
>TRBJ2-4|TRBV5-6|TRBD1|-
CASSPTGALAKNIQYF
TGTGCCAGCAGCCCCACAGGGGCGCTAGCCAAAAACATTCAGTACTTC
>TRBJ2-6|TRBV28|-|-
CASSGPRVETGANVLTF
TGTGCCAGCAGTGGACCTAGGGTGGAGACTGGGGCCAACGTCCTGACTTTC
>TRBJ2-1|TRBV7-6|-|-
CASSSPGGEAYNEQFF
TGTGCCAGCAGCTCGCCGGGCGGGGAGGCCTACAATGAGCAGTTCTTC
>TRBJ2-3|TRBV25-1|TRBD1|-
CASSVGTDRGDTQYF
TGTGCCAGCAGCGTGGGGACAGACCGGGGAGATACGCAGTATTTT
>TRBJ2-7|TRBV4-2|TRBD1|-
CASSPDRAYEQYF
TGTGCCAGCAGCCCGGACAGGGCCTACGAGCAGTACTTC
>TRBJ2-3|TRBV27|-|-
CASSLNPRTDTQYF
TGTGCCAGCAGTTTAAATCCGCGCACAGATACGCAGTATTTT
>TRBJ1-2|TRBV14|-|-
CASSQALRGLDYGYTF
TGTGCCAGCAGCCAAGCACTCCGGGGGCTGGACTATGGCTACACCTTC
>TRBJ1-1|TRBV7-9|-|few
CASSDPGAPEAFF
TGTGCCAGCAGCGACCCGGGGGCGCCTGAAGCTTTCTTT
>TRBJ1-2|TRBV7-2|-|-
CASSYSGTNYGYTF
TGTGCCAGCAGCTATTCCGGGACTAACTATGGCTACACCTTC
>TRBJ1-3|TRBV7-9|TRBD1|-
CASSFSGDRAFSGNTIYF
TGTGCCAGCAGCTTCTCCGGGGACAGGGCGTTCTCTGGAAACACCATATATTTT
>TRBJ2-1|TRBV9|TRBD2|-
CASSVGSSGSEQFF
TGTGCCAGCAGCGTAGGGTCTAGCGGGAGTGAGCAGTTCTTC
>TRBJ1-5|TRBV4-3|-|-
CASSQWRGQPQHF
TGCGCCAGCAGCCAATGGAGGGGCCAGCCCCAGCATTTT
>TRBJ2-1|TRBV6-5|-|-
CASSYGGGSSYNEQFF
TGTGCCAGCAGTTACGGTGGGGGAAGCTCCTACAATGAGCAGTTCTTC
>TRBJ1-5|TRBV27|TRBD1|-
CASSPQDRGTLNQPQHF
TGTGCCAGCAGTCCCCAGGACAGGGGGACTCTTAATCAGCCCCAGCATTTT
>TRBJ2-5|TRBV28|TRBD1|-
CASSLLRGQVPGETQYF
TGTGCCAGCAGTTTATTGCGTGGACAGGTTCCCGGGGAGACCCAGTACTTC
>TRBJ1-5|TRBV6-1|-|-
CASSEGGPFSNQPQHF
TGTGCCAGCAGTGAAGGGGGACCGTTTAGCAATCAGCCCCAGCATTTT
>TRBJ1-2|TRBV5-4|-|-
CASSPGDDGYTF
TGTGCCAGCAGCCCGGGGGACGATGGCTACACCTTC
>TRBJ1-1|TRBV10-1|TRBD1|few
CASSGDRGLNTEAFF
TGCGCCAGCAGTGGAGACAGGGGGCTGAACACTGAAGCTTTCTTT
>TRBJ1-4|TRBV27|TRBD1|once
CASSTTGGSEKLFF
TGTGCCAGCAGTACGACAGGGGGGAGTGAAAAACTGTTTTTT
>TRBJ1-1|TRBV6-1|-|-
CAIEGGVVRWTEAFF
TGTGCCATCGAAGGGGGGGTTGTGAGGTGGACTGAAGCTTTCTTT
>TRBJ2-1|TRBV9|-|-
CASSVGSGSYNEQFF
TGTGCCAGCAGCGTAGGCAGCGGATCCTACAATGAGCAGTTCTTC
>TRBJ2-5|TRBV7-9|-|-
CASSLVGGQETQYF
TGTGCCAGCAGCCTCGTCGGGGGACAAGAGACCCAGTACTTC